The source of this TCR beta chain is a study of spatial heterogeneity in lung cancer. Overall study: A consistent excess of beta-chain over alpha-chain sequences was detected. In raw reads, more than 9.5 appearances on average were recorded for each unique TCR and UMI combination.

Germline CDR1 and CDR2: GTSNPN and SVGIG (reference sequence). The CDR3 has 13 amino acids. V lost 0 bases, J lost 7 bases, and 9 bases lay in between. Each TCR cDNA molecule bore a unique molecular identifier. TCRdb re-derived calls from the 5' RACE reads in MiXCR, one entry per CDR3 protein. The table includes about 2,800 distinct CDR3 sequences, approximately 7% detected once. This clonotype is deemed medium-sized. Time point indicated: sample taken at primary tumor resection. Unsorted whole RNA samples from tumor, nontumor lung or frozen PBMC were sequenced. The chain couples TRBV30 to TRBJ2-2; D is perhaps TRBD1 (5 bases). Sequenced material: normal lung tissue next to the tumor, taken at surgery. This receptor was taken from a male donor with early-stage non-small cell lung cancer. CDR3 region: CAWSVRGIGELFF. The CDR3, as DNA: TGTGCCTGGAGTGTAAGGGGAATCGGGGAGCTGTTTTTT.